Listed below are T cell receptor beta chains from one sample, sequenced in a study of early T cells in non-severe SARS-CoV-2 infection. One entry per CDR3 protein results from TCRdb running MiXCR on the 5' RACE reads. The table has about 27,000 distinct CDR3 sequences, 4.5% to 5.5% seen once. The material sequenced was whole blood. The receptors were gathered from an adult who was a healthcare worker with PCR-confirmed SARS-CoV-2 infection or an uninfected control (not recorded which). Both conserved end residues are part of each CDR3. The order of the fields is clone size, V gene, J gene, D gene, CDR3 DNA, CDR3 protein. D genes are given only for firm matches. Clone size is not always given. Where it is, it says once, few, many or a class for expanded clones.

clone size: many
V gene: TRBV4-3
J gene: TRBJ2-1
D gene: NA
CDR3 DNA: TGCGCCAGCAGCCAAGATTCAGGGGTAGAGAATGAGCAGTTCTTC
CDR3 protein: CASSQDSGVENEQFF

clone size: few
V gene: TRBV7-6
J gene: TRBJ1-4
D gene: NA
CDR3 DNA: TGTGCCAGCAGCTCTAGCAGACCCCTGAGTGAAAAACTGTTTTTT
CDR3 protein: CASSSSRPLSEKLFF

clone size: few
V gene: TRBV6-5
J gene: TRBJ2-2
D gene: NA
CDR3 DNA: TGTGCCAGCAGCTACATCACAGGGACCGGGGAGCTGTTTTTT
CDR3 protein: CASSYITGTGELFF

clone size: many
V gene: TRBV29-1
J gene: TRBJ2-2
D gene: NA
CDR3 DNA: TGCAGCGTCAAGAGCCAGATGAACACCGGGGAGCTGTTTTTT
CDR3 protein: CSVKSQMNTGELFF

clone size: few
V gene: TRBV19
J gene: TRBJ1-5
D gene: NA
CDR3 DNA: TGTGCCAGTAGTATAGGGGTAGGCAATCAGCCCCAGCATTTT
CDR3 protein: CASSIGVGNQPQHF

clone size: many
V gene: TRBV6-5
J gene: TRBJ2-2
D gene: NA
CDR3 DNA: TGTGCCAGCAGTTCCGGACACAGCGCGAACACCGGGGAGCTGTTTTTT
CDR3 protein: CASSSGHSANTGELFF

clone size: few
V gene: TRBV11-3
J gene: TRBJ2-7
D gene: NA
CDR3 DNA: TGTGCCAGCAGCTTAGTCGGGGGACACGAGCAGTACTTC
CDR3 protein: CASSLVGGHEQYF

clone size: medium-sized
V gene: TRBV20-1
J gene: TRBJ1-2
D gene: NA
CDR3 DNA: TGCAGTGCGCTGGGGGGCTCAGCCTATGGCTACACCTTC
CDR3 protein: CSALGGSAYGYTF

clone size: NA
V gene: TRBV7-2
J gene: TRBJ2-3
D gene: NA
CDR3 DNA: TGTGCCAGCAGCGACGCGGCGCCCACGGATACGCAGTATTTT
CDR3 protein: CASSDAAPTDTQYF

clone size: NA
V gene: TRBV25-1
J gene: TRBJ1-4
D gene: NA
CDR3 DNA: TGTGCCAGCAGTGACGTGGGGATTAATGAAAAACTGTTTTTT
CDR3 protein: CASSDVGINEKLFF

clone size: NA
V gene: TRBV29-1
J gene: TRBJ2-7
D gene: NA
CDR3 DNA: TGCAGCGTTGTCTCAGGAGCCCAATACGAGCAGTACTTC
CDR3 protein: CSVVSGAQYEQYF

clone size: many
V gene: TRBV12-5
J gene: TRBJ2-6
D gene: NA
CDR3 DNA: TGTGCTAGTGGTTTGGGGGCAGCCTCCTACTCTGGGGCCAACGTCCTGACTTTC
CDR3 protein: CASGLGAASYSGANVLTF

clone size: NA
V gene: TRBV6-1
J gene: TRBJ2-3
D gene: TRBD1
CDR3 DNA: TGTGCCAGCAGTGGTAACAGGGGAACAGATACGCAGTATTTT
CDR3 protein: CASSGNRGTDTQYF

clone size: many
V gene: TRBV19
J gene: TRBJ2-3
D gene: TRBD2
CDR3 DNA: TGTGCCAGTAGTGCCTCCAACACCCTGGGACTAGCAACAGATACGCAGTATTTT
CDR3 protein: CASSASNTLGLATDTQYF

clone size: many
V gene: TRBV12-3/TRBV12-4
J gene: TRBJ1-1
D gene: NA
CDR3 DNA: TGTGCCAGCAGTTCGATTTCAGTAAACACTGAAGCTTTCTTT
CDR3 protein: CASSSISVNTEAFF

clone size: many
V gene: TRBV20-1
J gene: TRBJ2-1
D gene: NA
CDR3 DNA: TGCAGTGCTAGACTAGCAGTCCGGGAGCAGTTCTTC
CDR3 protein: CSARLAVREQFF

clone size: NA
V gene: TRBV7-3
J gene: TRBJ1-1
D gene: NA
CDR3 DNA: TGTGCCAGCAGCCCAAACGAGGGGGTTTGGACTGAAGCTTTCTTT
CDR3 protein: CASSPNEGVWTEAFF

clone size: NA
V gene: TRBV5-1
J gene: TRBJ1-1
D gene: NA
CDR3 DNA: TGCGCCAGCAGCGGATGGGAATTGAACACTGAAGCTTTCTTT
CDR3 protein: CASSGWELNTEAFF

clone size: many
V gene: TRBV5-5
J gene: TRBJ1-2
D gene: NA
CDR3 DNA: TGTGCCAGCAGCTTGAGCACTTGGGGCTACACCTTC
CDR3 protein: CASSLSTWGYTF

clone size: NA
V gene: TRBV10-3
J gene: TRBJ2-7
D gene: TRBD2
CDR3 DNA: TGTGCCATCAGTAAAATGAGAGGCGGGGGACTAAACTACGAGCAGTACTTC
CDR3 protein: CAISKMRGGGLNYEQYF

clone size: NA
V gene: TRBV19
J gene: TRBJ1-4
D gene: NA
CDR3 DNA: TGTGCCAGTAGTATAGTGGGGGCAACTAATGAAAAACTGTTTTTT
CDR3 protein: CASSIVGATNEKLFF

clone size: few
V gene: TRBV2
J gene: TRBJ2-7
D gene: NA
CDR3 DNA: TGTGCCAGCAGTGAAGAAGAAGGCAGGGTTGTCTACGAGCAGTACTTC
CDR3 protein: CASSEEEGRVVYEQYF

clone size: many
V gene: TRBV12-3/TRBV12-4
J gene: TRBJ2-5
D gene: TRBD1
CDR3 DNA: TGTGCCAGCAGTTTAATGGACAGGGGAGAGACCCAGTACTTC
CDR3 protein: CASSLMDRGETQYF

clone size: many
V gene: TRBV5-6
J gene: TRBJ1-6
D gene: NA
CDR3 DNA: TGTGCCAGCAGCTTGGGAACAGGGCACGGTTCACCCCTCCACTTT
CDR3 protein: CASSLGTGHGSPLHF